Below, 8 T cell receptor beta chains from the same sample are listed, as sequenced in a study of cytomegalovirus exposure and HLA in healthy donors. The study ran its PCR with 60 Vbeta and 13 Jbeta primers. Generated by immunoSEQ multiplex PCR, the TCRdb table keeps only in-frame clones and is missing some. The table records 90,000 to 95,000 clones, around 77% of them present only once. The sample was PBMCs. All receptors derive from a man aged 25 to 40 in good health and CMV-seronegative.

This clone was recorded a few times. J is TRBJ2-2 and V is TRBV7-3, with 8 bases identical to TRBD1. Germline trimming cut 5 bases from V and 4 bases from J; bases unmatched to any gene: 6. The CDR3 totals 15 residues. Germline V gene data show CDR1 as SGHTA and CDR2 as FQGTGA. The CDR3 DNA sequence: TGTGCCAGCAGCCCACGACAGGGGAGCACCGGGGAGCTGTTTTTT. Translated: CASSPRQGSTGELFF.

The V gene is TRBV5-4, the J gene TRBJ2-1, with a tentative D call TRBD2 (6 bases). The CDR3 consists of 17 residues. The V end was cut by 1 base, the J end by 0 bases, with 14 bases between. Germline V CDR1 and CDR2: SGHNT, YYREEE (reference sequence). CDR3 DNA: TGTGCCAGCAGCTTGTTCCGTGGGGGGAGCTCCTACAATGAGCAGTTCTTC. Encoded protein: CASSLFRGGSSYNEQFF. The full variable domain, completed using reference TRBV5-4 and TRBJ2-1, is ETGVTQSPTHLIKTRGQQVTLRCSSQSGHNTVSWYQQALGQGPQFIFQYYREEENGRGNFPPRFSGLQFPNYSSELNVNALELDDSALYLCASSLFRGGSSYNEQFFGPGTRLTVL.

The genes are TRBV7-2 and TRBJ1-5; 7 nucleotides line up with TRBD1. CDR3 length: 17 amino acids. The germline V gene encodes CDR1 SGHTA and CDR2 FQGNSA. V gave up 5 bases and J gave up 2 bases; unmatched junction bases: 12. CDR3 in amino acids: CASSPGGAGGRNQPQHF. Written as DNA, the CDR3 is TGTGCCAGCAGCCCCGGTGGGGCAGGGGGTCGCAATCAGCCCCAGCATTTT.

This CDR3 reads CASSPGGEEPQHF. CDR3 in DNA: TGTGCCAGCTCACCCGGCGGCGAAGAGCCCCAGCATTTT. This chain connects TRBV18 to TRBJ1-5; D unresolved. Per the germline V gene, CDR1 is KGHSH and CDR2 is LQKENI. The CDR3 loop spans 13 amino acids. V shed 3 bases and J shed 8 bases, with 11 bases lying between them. Using reference TRBV18 and TRBJ1-5 for the parts outside the CDR3, the full variable domain is NAGVMQNPRHLVRRRGQEARLRCSPMKGHSHVYWYRQLPEEGLKFMVYLQKENIIDESGMPKERFSAEFPKEGPSILRIQQVVRGDSAAYFCASSPGGEEPQHFGDGTRLSIL.

This chain joins TRBV5-8 and TRBJ1-5; weak D call: TRBD1 (6 bases). The CDR3 has 15 amino acids. Germline V lookup: CDR1 SGHTS, CDR2 YDEGEE. The germline V and J ends were trimmed by 0 bases and 4 bases, with 11 bases remaining between them. The CDR3 protein is CASSLAVGGNQPQHF. The CDR3 DNA follows: TGTGCCAGCAGCTTGGCCGTAGGGGGAAATCAGCCCCAGCATTTT.

The genes are TRBV5-1 and TRBJ1-4; D not resolved. Germline loops: CDR1 SGHRS, CDR2 YFSETQ. The V end was cut by 4 bases, the J end by 2 bases, with 15 bases between. This CDR3 comprises 16 residues. CDR3 nucleotides: TGCGCCAGCAGCGTAACGGCCCAGGCGACTAATGAAAAACTGTTTTTT. This translates into CASSVTAQATNEKLFF.

J is TRBJ2-3 and V is TRBV7-7; TRBD2 agrees at 7 bases. The CDR3 covers 19 residues. The V and J ends lost 1 base and 5 bases, in that order; junction bases with no gene match: 18. Germline CDR1 SSHAT, CDR2 FNYEAQ (reference sequence). CDR3 sequence: CASSLEPTGPAGYGDTQYF. In DNA, the CDR3 is TGTGCCAGCAGCTTAGAGCCCACGGGACCAGCGGGGTATGGAGATACGCAGTATTTT. The whole variable domain, filled in from reference TRBV7-7 and TRBJ2-3, reads GAGVSQSPRYKVTKRGQDVTLRCDPISSHATLYWYQQALGQGPEFLTYFNYEAQPDKSGLPSDRFSAERPEGSISTLTIQRTEQRDSAMYRCASSLEPTGPAGYGDTQYFGPGTRLTVL.

CDR3 region: CASSLDLAGGTNEQFF. The CDR3 DNA sequence: TGCGCCAGCAGCTTAGATCTAGCGGGAGGTACCAATGAGCAGTTCTTC. This chain joins TRBV5-1 and TRBJ2-1, with 11 bases fitting TRBD2. With V trimmed by 2 bases and J by 6 bases, 7 bases remained unmatched. Germline lookup yields CDR1 SGHRS and CDR2 YFSETQ. The CDR3 has 16 amino acids.